This T cell receptor beta chain was sequenced in a study of T cells after yellow fever vaccination. The study, taken as a whole, reports: The secondary T-cell response peaked on day 5, not day 15, but was weaker. At around 96% for CD4 and approximately 89% for CD8, most primary-vaccination clones showed up again after the booster. FACS-sorted repertoires could harbor abundant contaminating bulk-population clonotypes.

TCRdb analysed the 5' RACE reads with MiXCR anew, one entry per CDR3 protein. This sample yields about 350,000 distinct CDR3 sequences, of which 11% are seen a single time; 15% to 20% belongs to the top ten. Germline loops: CDR1 DFQATT, CDR2 SNEGSKA (reference sequence). V lost 6 bases, J lost 1 base, and 12 bases stayed unmatched. The CDR3 totals 16 residues. To note about this clonotype: Its specificity is not known.

Sequencing was performed on PBMCs, taken on the day of the first yellow fever vaccination. V and J are TRBV20-1 and TRBJ2-3; 8 bases match TRBD2. The sequence derives from a man younger than 35 who received the YFV17D yellow fever vaccine. In DNA, the CDR3 is TGCAGTGCGGATACGTCGGCGGGGGGCGGCACAGATACGCAGTATTTT. It codes for CSADTSAGGGTDTQYF.